What follows are 24 T cell receptor beta chains derived from one specimen sequenced in a study of blood T cell repertoires in COVID-19. Repertoires were generated with immunoSEQ multiplex PCR, while TCRdb's copy carries only in-frame clones and drops some. This table holds more than 300,000 clones, approximately 92% found once. The sample was PBMCs or T cells enriched from blood (not recorded which). Source of these receptors: a woman under 40 who had recovered from COVID-19.

This clone was detected once. The rearrangement links TRBV7-3 to TRBJ1-1; 8 nucleotides agree with TRBD1. CDR1 is SGHTA, CDR2 FQGTGA, per germline. This CDR3 is built from 14 residues. With 7 bases clipped from V and 3 bases from J, the junction kept 7 bases outside the gene matches. CDR3 coding DNA: TGTGCCAGCACCAGGGGGCCCGGGTACACTGAAGCTTTCTTT. Protein: CASTRGPGYTEAFF.

Here the CDR3 reads CASSLSGETDTQYF. CDR3 coding DNA: TGTGCCAGCTCACTTAGCGGGGAGACAGATACGCAGTATTTT. V gene TRBV18 combines with J gene TRBJ2-3; 8 bases agree with TRBD2. Trimming took 4 bases from V and 3 from J; bases not matched to a gene: 3. Germline lookup yields CDR1 KGHSH and CDR2 LQKENI. CDR3 length: 14 amino acids.

This clone was seen just once. This chain links TRBV29-1 with TRBJ2-6; no clear D gene. There are 13 residues in the CDR3. Germline V gives CDR1 SQVTM, CDR2 ANQGSEA. Trimming pared 4 bases from V and 0 bases from J, leaving 4 bases between. CDR3 protein: CSVVSSGANVLTF. The CDR3 DNA sequence: TGCAGCGTTGTTAGCTCTGGGGCCAACGTCCTGACTTTC.

V gene TRBV6-1 combines with J gene TRBJ2-1; 8 bases are shared with TRBD1. This CDR3 spans 13 amino acids. Germline assignment: CDR1 MNHNS and CDR2 SASEGT. Trimming took 5 bases from V and 6 from J; bases not matched to a gene: 3. This chain's CDR3 is CASSLGTGNEQFF. The DNA of the CDR3 is TGTGCCAGCAGTTTGGGGACAGGCAATGAGCAGTTCTTC.

This clone was detected only once. The chain carries TRBV18 and TRBJ2-5, with 7 bases matching TRBD2. The CDR3 contains 14 residues. Germline V CDR1 and CDR2: KGHSH, LQKENI. V dropped 0 bases and J dropped 5; count of bases not matched to a gene: 3. This chain's CDR3 is CASSPPVLAETQYF. DNA for the CDR3: TGTGCCAGCTCACCACCGGTACTAGCGGAGACCCAGTACTTC.

Only a few counts were recorded for this clone. V and J are TRBV5-4 and TRBJ2-7; 12 positions match TRBD1. With 3 bases clipped from V and 7 bases from J, the junction kept 11 bases outside the gene matches. The CDR3 runs 16 residues. Germline loops: CDR1 SGHNT, CDR2 YYREEE (reference sequence). CDR3 region: CASSSAPGQGAGEQYF. The CDR3, as DNA: TGTGCCAGCAGCTCCGCGCCGGGACAGGGGGCGGGTGAGCAGTACTTC.

The chain links TRBV15 to TRBJ2-7; 7 nucleotides line up with TRBD1. The germline CDR1 and CDR2 sequences are LNHNV and YYDKDF (reference sequence). J gave up 4 bases and V 6 bases, and 3 bases lay outside the gene matches. The CDR3 is 12 residues long. The CDR3 DNA reads TGTGCCACCAGTAACAGGGGATACGAGCAGTACTTC. This gives the protein CATSNRGYEQYF.

The sample holds one count of this clone. This chain connects TRBV4-3 to TRBJ2-2; TRBD1 is a possible D gene (5 bases). V shed 0 bases and J shed 4 bases, with 21 bases lying between them. The CDR3 is 19 residues long. The germline V gene encodes CDR1 LGHNA and CDR2 YSLEER. In DNA, the CDR3 is TGCGCCAGCAGCCAAGAGTTAACGAAGGGCAGGGCAAGCACCGGGGAGCTGTTTTTT. Protein sequence: CASSQELTKGRASTGELFF.

The chain links TRBV19 to TRBJ2-5; TRBD1 is a possible D gene (6 bases). CDR1 and CDR2 (germline): LNHDA, SQIVND (reference sequence). The V and J ends lost 7 bases and 5 bases respectively, with 20 bases between them. The CDR3 loop spans 15 amino acids. The CDR3 spells CASNRHPGAGETQYF. DNA of the CDR3: TGTGCCAGTAACCGCCACCCAGGGGCCGGGGAGACCCAGTACTTC.

The chain uses TRBV4-1 and TRBJ2-5; D is ambiguous. This CDR3 is built from 14 residues. Deletions cut 5 bases from V and 2 bases from J, with 12 bases between. CDR1 MGHRA and CDR2 YSYEKL come from the germline V gene. The CDR3 spells CASSSETTQETQYF. CDR3 in DNA: TGCGCCAGCAGCTCCGAAACTACTCAAGAGACCCAGTACTTC.

V and J are TRBV12-3 or TRBV12-4 and TRBJ1-2, with no clear D. This CDR3 spans 13 amino acids. V dropped 7 bases and J dropped 4 bases, with 13 bases sitting between them. The CDR3 region has the DNA TGTGCCAGCAAAAGAGGGCCGGCCTATGGCTACACCTTC. Translated: CASKRGPAYGYTF.

The V and J genes are TRBV7-2 and TRBJ1-5; tentative D call: TRBD1 (6 bases). V was cut by 1 base and J by 5 bases, with 12 bases left in between. Germline V gene lookup returns CDR1 SGHTA and CDR2 FQGNSA. The CDR3 covers 15 residues. The CDR3 DNA reads as TGTGCCAGCAGCTTAGTCTTGTCAGGGGATCAGCCCCAGCATTTT. It specifies CASSLVLSGDQPQHF. The full variable domain, completed using reference TRBV7-2 and TRBJ1-5, is GAGVSQSPSNKVTEKGKDVELRCDPISGHTALYWYRQSLGQGLEFLIYFQGNSAPDKSGLPSDRFSAERTGGSVSTLTIQRTQQEDSAVYLCASSLVLSGDQPQHFGDGTRLSIL.

The chain joins TRBV28 to TRBJ2-1, with TRBD1 identical over 8 bases. The V segment lost 3 bases and the J segment 5 bases; nucleotides outside the gene matches: 6. CDR3 length: 15 residues. Germline V CDR1 and CDR2: MDHEN, SYDVKM. In nucleotides, the CDR3 is TGTGCCAGCAGTTTTCCACAGGGGGGAGACAATGAGCAGTTCTTC. Protein: CASSFPQGGDNEQFF.

The DNA of the CDR3 is TGTGCCAGCAGTCACAAGGGTCCAGCGGGGGGCCCATTGTCAACCAATGAGCAGTTCTTC. Translating gives CASSHKGPAGGPLSTNEQFF. J is TRBJ2-1 and V is TRBV6-6, with 9 bases matching TRBD2. CDR1 and CDR2 (germline): MNHNY, SVGAGI (reference sequence). The CDR3 is made up of 20 amino acids. V lost 5 bases, J lost 6 bases, and 23 bases stayed unmatched.

The chain carries TRBV4-1 and TRBJ1-6; D might be TRBD1 (5 bases). Between the trimmed V and J ends, which lost 2 bases and 6 bases, there was a span of 23 bases. The CDR3 totals 19 residues. CDR1 is MGHRA and CDR2 is YSYEKL in the germline V gene. The CDR3 DNA reads TGCGCCAGCAGCCAAATATTTGGAGGCCGGGGGATGGGTAATTCACCCCTCCACTTT. Its protein is CASSQIFGGRGMGNSPLHF.

The table lists this clone with a few counts. This chain joins TRBV5-4 and TRBJ1-2; TRBD1 matches 7 bases. The length of the CDR3 is 13 residues. The germline gives CDR1 SGHNT, CDR2 YYREEE (reference sequence). The junction had 11 bases not matched to a gene; V was cut back by 7 bases and J by 8 bases. The CDR3 sequence is CASSLGTVVGYTF. The CDR3 DNA sequence: TGTGCCAGCTCCCTCGGGACAGTTGTCGGCTACACCTTC.

The V call is TRBV18, the J call TRBJ2-2; tentative D call: TRBD1 (5 bases). V lost 4 bases and J lost 1, with 10 bases in between. The CDR3 is 15 amino acids. Looked up from germline, CDR1 is KGHSH and CDR2 is LQKENI. In nucleotides, the CDR3 is TGTGCCAGCTCACAACAGGAACTGAACACCGGGGAGCTGTTTTTT. This sequence encodes CASSQQELNTGELFF.

This clone was found once. This rearrangement joins TRBV28 to TRBJ2-1; tentatively, D is TRBD1 (6 bases). Trimming took 4 bases from V and 1 from J, leaving 14 bases between them. Germline lookup yields CDR1 MDHEN and CDR2 SYDVKM. The CDR3 has 16 amino acids. The CDR3 spells CASSWYRVRSYNEQFF. In DNA form, the CDR3 reads TGTGCCAGCAGTTGGTACAGGGTAAGGTCCTACAATGAGCAGTTCTTC. Together with reference TRBV28 and TRBJ2-1, the CDR3 gives the full variable domain: DVKVTQSSRYLVKRTGEKVFLECVQDMDHENMFWYRQDPGLGLRLIYFSYDVKMKEKGDIPEGYSVSREKKERFSLILESASTNQTSMYLCASSWYRVRSYNEQFFGPGTRLTVL.

The chain is built from TRBV21-1 and TRBJ2-3; the listed D gene, TRBD2, was not tested against the DNA. TRBV21-1 corresponds to a pseudogene. CDR3 size: 17 residues. The CDR3, as DNA: TGTGCCAGCATGCGGACTAGCGGGAAGTGTTGCCCAGATACGCAGTATTTT. It encodes CASMRTSGKCCPDTQYF.

This clone was counted only a few times. The rearrangement uses TRBV7-9 and TRBJ1-2; D possibly corresponds to TRBD1 (5 bases). The CDR3 runs to 13 residues. The V end lost 5 bases, the J end lost 2 bases, and 9 bases lay between the germline ends. CDR1 SEHNR and CDR2 FQNEAQ come from the germline V gene (reference sequence). Here the CDR3 DNA reads TGTGCCAGCAGCGACCAGGGAAACTATGGCTACACCTTC. Translated: CASSDQGNYGYTF.

The rearrangement joins TRBV5-1 to TRBJ2-7; D perhaps matches TRBD2 (5 bases). The germline gives CDR1 SGHRS, CDR2 YFSETQ. The CDR3 has 14 amino acids. The V gene lost 4 bases and the J gene lost 6 bases, with 17 bases spanning the gap. The CDR3 nucleotides are TGCGCCAGCAGCACCAACCTAGCCCCCGGCGAGCAGTACTTC. Amino acid sequence: CASSTNLAPGEQYF. The full variable domain, its missing parts supplied by reference TRBV5-1 and TRBJ2-7, is KAGVTQTPRYLIKTRGQQVTLSCSPISGHRSVSWYQQTPGQGLQFLFEYFSETQRNKGNFPGRFSGRQFSNSRSEMNVSTLELGDSALYLCASSTNLAPGEQYFGPGTRLTVT.

This rearrangement joins TRBV9 to TRBJ2-7; possible D gene TRBD2, 6 bases. The CDR3 totals 14 residues. Germline CDR1 and CDR2: SGDLS and YYNGEE. Trimming stripped 0 bases from V and 6 bases from J, with 13 bases between. The CDR3 region is CASSVGSSGLEQYF. DNA of the CDR3: TGTGCCAGCAGCGTAGGGAGCAGCGGGCTCGAGCAGTACTTC.

This chain connects TRBV9 to TRBJ2-7; TRBD1 matches at 11 bases. Germline CDR1 is SGDLS and CDR2 is YYNGEE. V was clipped by 0 bases and J by 3 bases; unmatched bases: 2. The CDR3 is 15 residues long. For the CDR3, the DNA is TGTGCCAGCAGCGTAGATGGGACAGGGGGCTACGAGCAGTACTTC. It is translated as CASSVDGTGGYEQYF.

V gene TRBV10-3 combines with J gene TRBJ1-1, with 9 bases that match TRBD1. Germline CDR1 reads ENHRY; CDR2 reads SYGVKD. The CDR3 length is 16 residues. V lost 0 bases and J lost 5; bases outside the gene matches: 7. The CDR3 DNA sequence: TGTGCCATCAGTGAGTCCCAGGACAGGGGAGGAACTGAAGCTTTCTTT. Amino acid sequence: CAISESQDRGGTEAFF.